The 27 T cell receptor beta chains below all came from one sample that was sequenced in a study of somatic mutations in cytotoxic T cells in rheumatoid arthritis. Here immunoSEQ multiplex PCR was the method, and the copy in TCRdb shows in-frame clones only, minus some. This table holds about 8,200 clones, approximately 68% found once. The specimen was CD8+ T cells sorted from blood. The source of these receptors is an adult with rheumatoid arthritis.

The chain links TRBV7-3 to TRBJ1-3; 8 bases agree with TRBD1. The CDR3 is made up of 15 amino acids. Germline CDR1 and CDR2: SGHTA and FQGTGA. V shed 8 bases and J 3 bases; nucleotides not matched to a gene: 9. CDR3: CASSLSGGFGNTIYF. The CDR3 DNA is TGTGCCAGCTCCCTATCAGGGGGCTTTGGAAACACCATATATTTT.

The CDR3 DNA sequence: TGTGCCTGGAACTCCGGCCGCAGGGGCCCTACCTACGAGCAGTACTTC. It encodes CAWNSGRRGPTYEQYF. This chain uses TRBV30 with TRBJ2-7; possibly TRBD1 for D (6 bases). The CDR3 loop spans 16 amino acids. CDR1 GTSNPN and CDR2 SVGIG come from the germline V gene (reference sequence). Trimming removed 4 bases from V and 2 bases from J, with 21 bases in between.

This clone was detected only a few times. The chain links TRBV19 to TRBJ2-7; 7 bases fit TRBD1. The CDR3 totals 13 residues. Germline-derived CDR1 and CDR2 are LNHDA and SQIVND (reference sequence). Trimming removed 3 bases from V and 1 base from J; junction bases left unmatched: 0. The CDR3 is CASSMGQSYEQYF. The CDR3 coding sequence is TGTGCCAGTAGTATGGGACAGTCCTACGAGCAGTACTTC.

This chain joins TRBV5-4 and TRBJ2-7; 11 bases are shared with TRBD2. CDR3 length: 15 residues. The germline V gene encodes CDR1 SGHNT and CDR2 YYREEE (reference sequence). Losses at the gene ends were 2 bases for V and 4 bases for J; bases not matched to a gene: 5. The CDR3 loop is CASSFGTSGFYEQYF. For the CDR3, the DNA is TGTGCCAGCAGCTTCGGGACTAGCGGATTTTACGAGCAGTACTTC.

By share, this clone ranks as medium-sized (0.01 to 0.1%). The genes are TRBV6-4 and TRBJ2-7; 9 nucleotides agree with TRBD1. Germline V CDR1 and CDR2: MRHNA, SNTAGT. Trimming removed 3 bases from V and 0 bases from J; junction bases left unmatched: 3. This CDR3 contains 15 residues. The CDR3 DNA reads as TGTGCCAGCAGTGAACAACAGGGGGCCTCCTACGAGCAGTACTTC. It is translated as CASSEQQGASYEQYF.

This clone was picked up one time. The chain recombines TRBV4-1 with TRBJ1-5, with D possibly matching TRBD1 (6 bases). V was trimmed by 0 bases and J by 5 bases, leaving 14 bases between them. Germline-derived CDR1 and CDR2 are MGHRA and YSYEKL. There are 16 residues in the CDR3. The CDR3 loop reads CASSQEAGGAYQPQHF. The CDR3 region has the DNA TGCGCCAGCAGCCAAGAAGCTGGGGGCGCTTATCAGCCCCAGCATTTT.

V and J are TRBV2 and TRBJ2-2; no firm D call. CDR3 length: 13 amino acids. With 0 bases removed from V and 5 bases from J, the gap between germline ends came to 4 bases. Per the germline V gene, CDR1 is SNHLY and CDR2 is FYNNEI. As DNA, the CDR3 is TGTGCCAGCAGTGAAGCCTTGACCGGGGAGCTGTTTTTT. It specifies CASSEALTGELFF. Combining the CDR3 with reference TRBV2 and TRBJ2-2 gives the whole variable domain EPEVTQTPSHQVTQMGQEVILRCVPISNHLYFYWYRQILGQKVEFLVSFYNNEISEKSEIFDDQFSVERPDGSNFTLKIRSTKLEDSAMYFCASSEALTGELFFGEGSRLTVL.

This clone was observed a few times. The genes are TRBV11-2 and TRBJ2-4, with D unresolved. V lost 4 bases and J lost 0, with 7 bases in between. CDR1 and CDR2 from the germline V gene are SGHAT and FQNNGV. There are 14 residues in the CDR3. As DNA, the CDR3 is TGTGCCAGCAGCTCGGCGGTAGCCAAAAACATTCAGTACTTC. This codes for CASSSAVAKNIQYF.

V usage is TRBV5-1 and J usage is TRBJ2-5, with D perhaps matching TRBD2 (6 bases). The CDR3 contains 13 residues. Trimming took 4 bases from V and 1 from J, leaving 8 bases between them. The germline gives CDR1 SGHRS, CDR2 YFSETQ. The CDR3 DNA follows: TGCGCCAGCAGCCCCGGGGGCCAAGAGACCCAGTACTTC. This encodes CASSPGGQETQYF.

This clone was seen just once. V is TRBV5-1 and J is TRBJ2-2; 9 positions agree with TRBD2. The CDR3 consists of 16 residues. V gave up 0 bases and J gave up 4 bases; unmatched junction bases: 4. Germline V gives CDR1 SGHRS, CDR2 YFSETQ. CDR3 sequence (DNA): TGCGCCAGCAGCTTGGGACTAGCGGATATCACCGGGGAGCTGTTTTTT. Translating it yields CASSLGLADITGELFF. The full variable domain, in which reference TRBV5-1 and TRBJ2-2 provide the parts outside the CDR3, is KAGVTQTPRYLIKTRGQQVTLSCSPISGHRSVSWYQQTPGQGLQFLFEYFSETQRNKGNFPGRFSGRQFSNSRSEMNVSTLELGDSALYLCASSLGLADITGELFFGEGSRLTVL.

This chain connects TRBV28 to TRBJ1-3; possibly TRBD1 for D (5 bases). The CDR3 is 15 amino acids. Germline loops: CDR1 MDHEN, CDR2 SYDVKM. V was trimmed by 4 bases and J by 4 bases, leaving 14 bases between them. The DNA of the CDR3 is TGTGCCAGCAGTTGGGGGGGGGTGGAGGGAAACACCATATATTTT. Protein product: CASSWGGVEGNTIYF.

This chain uses TRBV27 with TRBJ2-3; D may be TRBD2 (6 bases). The V and J ends lost 5 bases and 0 bases respectively, with 15 bases between them. The CDR3 loop spans 16 amino acids. Germline CDR1 and CDR2: MNHEY and SMNVEV (reference sequence). DNA of the CDR3: TGTGCCAGCAGTCATATTACGGGGGTTAGCACAGATACGCAGTATTTT. It yields the protein CASSHITGVSTDTQYF.

The chain carries TRBV15 and TRBJ1-6, with 7 bases identical to TRBD1. Looked up from germline, CDR1 is LNHNV and CDR2 is YYDKDF (reference sequence). The J segment lost 3 bases and the V segment lost 6 bases, leaving 11 bases of the junction unmatched. The length of the CDR3 is 17 residues. In nucleotides, the CDR3 is TGTGCCACCAGAGAACCGGGACAGACTCTCTATAATTCACCCCTCCACTTT. Translation: CATREPGQTLYNSPLHF. The whole variable domain, remainder taken from reference TRBV15 and TRBJ1-6, is DAMVIQNPRYQVTQFGKPVTLSCSQTLNHNVMYWYQQKSSQAPKLLFHYYDKDFNNEADTPDNFQSRRPNTSFCFLDIRSPGLGDTAMYLCATREPGQTLYNSPLHFGNGTRLTVT.

This clone turned up a few times. The rearrangement uses TRBV28 and TRBJ1-5; D possibly corresponds to TRBD1 (6 bases). V lost 2 bases and J lost 7, with 12 bases in between. Germline V gene sequence: CDR1 MDHEN, CDR2 SYDVKM. This CDR3 spans 14 amino acids. CDR3 bases: TGTGCCAGCAGTTTAAGGGGGATTGTCCAGCCCCAGCATTTT. Its translation: CASSLRGIVQPQHF.

The J gene is TRBJ2-2, the V gene TRBV21-1. TRBV21-1 corresponds to a pseudogene. The CDR3 has 12 residues. This chain's CDR3 is CASIFIPGELFF. DNA of the CDR3: TGTGCCAGCATCTTCATTCCCGGGGAGCTGTTTTTT.

This clone is labeled as medium-sized. The V and J genes are TRBV19 and TRBJ1-5; 8 positions agree with TRBD1. The CDR3 consists of 17 residues. The germline V gene has CDR1 LNHDA and CDR2 SQIVND (reference sequence). With V trimmed by 6 bases and J by 0 bases, 10 bases remained unmatched. The CDR3 DNA reads as TGTGCCAGTAGCCCAAATCCGGGACAGGATAGCAATCAGCCCCAGCATTTT. Protein sequence: CASSPNPGQDSNQPQHF.

The chain is built from TRBV5-5 and TRBJ2-2; tentative D call: TRBD2 (10 bases). CDR3 size: 19 residues. The V gene's germline CDR1 is SGHKS and CDR2 YYEKEE (reference sequence). The ends were cut back, 1 base at V and 5 bases at J, with 24 bases in the middle. The CDR3 nucleotides are TGTGCCAGCAGCTTGAACAGGGGGCAAGCGGGAGGGTGGACCGGGGAGCTGTTTTTT. Protein sequence: CASSLNRGQAGGWTGELFF.

This chain uses TRBV27 with TRBJ2-1; D perhaps matches TRBD2 (6 bases). Germline V gene data show CDR1 as MNHEY and CDR2 as SMNVEV (reference sequence). This CDR3 region has 12 residues. The V end was cut by 5 bases, the J end by 8 bases, with 10 bases between. DNA for the CDR3: TGTGCCAGCAGTATCGGAGGGCATGAGCAGTTCTTC. Translation: CASSIGGHEQFF.

The chain is built from TRBV30 and TRBJ2-1; D is unclear. This CDR3 spans 12 amino acids. Germline loops: CDR1 GTSNPN, CDR2 SVGIG (reference sequence). V gave up 2 bases and J gave up 6 bases, with 8 bases separating them. The chain's CDR3 is CAWSIAANEQFF. CDR3 coding DNA: TGTGCCTGGAGTATCGCTGCCAATGAGCAGTTCTTC.

CDR3 sequence (DNA): TGTGCCAGCAGTTTTGGGGACGACAGAACCACCTTC. Protein product: CASSFGDDRTTF. This chain uses TRBV6-6 with TRBJ1-2; D is perhaps TRBD1 (5 bases). Trimming shortened V by 4 bases and J by 13 bases, and 16 bases separated the two germline ends. Germline V gene lookup returns CDR1 MNHNY and CDR2 SVGAGI (reference sequence). The CDR3 covers 12 residues.

The chain uses TRBV28 and TRBJ2-3; D possibly corresponds to TRBD1 (6 bases). V was trimmed by 6 bases and J by 5 bases, leaving 15 bases between them. This CDR3 has 14 amino acids. Germline V gives CDR1 MDHEN, CDR2 SYDVKM. In DNA, the CDR3 is TGTGCCAGCAGCTTTTCGGACAGACGAGATACGCAGTATTTT. Translating gives CASSFSDRRDTQYF.

The J gene is TRBJ1-1, the V gene TRBV18; tentatively, D is TRBD1 (5 bases). Germline assignment: CDR1 KGHSH and CDR2 LQKENI. This CDR3 has 17 amino acids. Trimming shortened V by 0 bases and J by 0 bases, and 14 bases separated the two germline ends. This CDR3 reads CASSPPRQGSLNTEAFF. The CDR3 region has the DNA TGTGCCAGCTCACCACCGAGGCAGGGCAGCCTGAACACTGAAGCTTTCTTT.

V is TRBV5-1 and J is TRBJ1-2; 10 bases fit TRBD1. The CDR3 contains 17 residues. The V and J ends lost 0 bases and 4 bases, in that order; junction bases with no gene match: 9. Per germline, CDR1 SGHRS and CDR2 YFSETQ. CDR3 region: CASSLGTTGGPTYGYTF. The CDR3 DNA reads TGCGCCAGCAGCTTGGGGACGACAGGGGGCCCAACCTATGGCTACACCTTC.

This clone was recorded once. This chain links TRBV5-5 with TRBJ2-1; 10 bases are shared with TRBD2. CDR1 and CDR2 from the germline V gene are SGHKS and YYEKEE (reference sequence). The CDR3 consists of 16 residues. V dropped 3 bases and J dropped 3; count of bases not matched to a gene: 6. The CDR3 coding sequence is TGTGCCAGCAGCTCGGGACTAGCGTTTTTCTACAATGAGCAGTTCTTC. It specifies CASSSGLAFFYNEQFF.

This clone was found a few times. The chain recombines TRBV2 with TRBJ2-2; 12 bases map to TRBD1. Looked up from germline, CDR1 is SNHLY and CDR2 is FYNNEI. The CDR3 length is 15 residues. Trimming took 7 bases from V and 5 from J; bases not matched to a gene: 5. In DNA, the CDR3 is TGTGCCAGCATGGGACAGGGGGCGCAGACCGGGGAGCTGTTTTTT. This codes for CASMGQGAQTGELFF. Supplemented by reference TRBV2 and TRBJ2-2, the full variable domain reads EPEVTQTPSHQVTQMGQEVILRCVPISNHLYFYWYRQILGQKVEFLVSFYNNEISEKSEIFDDQFSVERPDGSNFTLKIRSTKLEDSAMYFCASMGQGAQTGELFFGEGSRLTVL.

The CDR3 sequence is CASSYSREYQETQYF. The CDR3 region has the DNA TGTGCCAGCAGTTACTCCAGAGAGTACCAAGAGACCCAGTACTTC. This chain links TRBV6-5 with TRBJ2-5; D ambiguous. This CDR3 spans 15 amino acids. Germline loops: CDR1 MNHEY, CDR2 SVGAGI. V was cut by 0 bases and J by 0 bases, with 8 bases left in between.

The V and J genes are TRBV5-1 and TRBJ2-3; TRBD1 agrees at 9 bases. CDR1 SGHRS and CDR2 YFSETQ come from the germline V gene. Losses at the gene ends were 4 bases for V and 1 base for J; bases not matched to a gene: 7. CDR3 length: 16 residues. CDR3 in amino acids: CASSRTGQGGTDTQYF. The CDR3 DNA reads as TGCGCCAGCAGCCGTACGGGACAGGGTGGCACAGATACGCAGTATTTT.